This T cell receptor (beta chain) was recovered during a study of T cell repertoires in cytomegalovirus infection. Whole-study context: It can be stated that public TCR beta signatures indicated CMV infection as well as a matching HLA type. Study-wide findings and caveats: HLA-C-restricted TCR beta clonotypes specific for CMV led the ex vivo response.

From the reads, TCRdb called clonotypes with MiXCR, one entry per CDR3 protein. Among about 260,000 distinct CDR3 sequences, over 8% were seen once, and the ten largest hold about 14%. V gave up 5 bases and J gave up 9 bases; unmatched junction bases: 4. The CDR3 sequence is 14 residues long. Germline assignment: CDR1 SEHNR and CDR2 FQNEAQ (reference sequence). This clonotype was observed a few times. Its antigen is as yet unknown. The receptor comes from a human donor in good health (CMV status not recorded). Some clones in this sample may be carry-over from other donors' samples. Sequencing input: PBMCs. The chain couples TRBV7-9 to TRBJ2-1; 13 bases fit TRBD2. For the CDR3, the DNA is TGTGCCAGCAGCGGGGGACTAGCGGGGTCTGAGCAGTTCTTC. Protein: CASSGGLAGSEQFF.